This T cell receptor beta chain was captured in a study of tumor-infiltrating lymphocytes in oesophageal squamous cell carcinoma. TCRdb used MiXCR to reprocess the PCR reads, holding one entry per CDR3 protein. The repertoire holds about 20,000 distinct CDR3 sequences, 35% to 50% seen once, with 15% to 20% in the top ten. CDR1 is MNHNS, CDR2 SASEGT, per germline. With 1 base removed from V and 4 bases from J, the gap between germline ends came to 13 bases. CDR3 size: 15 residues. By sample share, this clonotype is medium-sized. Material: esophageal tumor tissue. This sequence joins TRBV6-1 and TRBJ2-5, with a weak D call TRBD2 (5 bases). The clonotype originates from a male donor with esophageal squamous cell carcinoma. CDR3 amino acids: CASSEGLGAVETQYF. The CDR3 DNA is TGTGCCAGCAGTGAAGGCTTAGGAGCGGTAGAGACCCAGTACTTC.